The source of this TCR beta chain is a study of chemoradiotherapy in HPV16-positive cancers. The CDR3 is 13 amino acids. V lost 4 bases, J lost 7 bases, and 8 bases lay in between. Germline V gene lookup returns CDR1 SEHNR and CDR2 FQNEAQ (reference sequence). The protocol was immunoSEQ multiplex PCR, while the TCRdb copy is restricted to in-frame clones and leaves out a portion. The sample contains about 15,000 clones, 70% of which appear only once. This specimen was tumor tissue, taken from a patient who underwent chemoradiotherapy. The clonotype comes from a human donor with HPV-associated anogenital cancer. This chain connects TRBV7-9 to TRBJ1-6; D is unclear. The chain's CDR3 is CASSWAGNSPLHF. The CDR3 nucleotides read TGTGCCAGCAGCTGGGCGGGGAATTCACCCCTCCACTTT.